This T cell receptor beta chain was recovered during a study of blood T cell repertoires in COVID-19. About the study: Samples came from the United States, Italy and Spain, spanning acute and convalescent COVID-19. PBMCs, B-cell-depleted T cells, or T cells were the source of the cDNA or gDNA that made up the material.

Authors' analysis steps: Scientists estimated how many nucleated cells there were by amplifying reference gene primers. The table came from immunoSEQ multiplex PCR; TCRdb's copy has only in-frame clones and leaves some out. D and trimming were read from the DNA, whereas the V and J calls and clone size are those reported in that table. The data show 100,000 or so clones, roughly 84% seen once. The CDR3 consists of 14 residues. The germline CDR1 and CDR2 sequences are MNHEY and SVGAGI. After removal of 6 bases from V and 8 bases from J, the junction contained 12 bases not matched to a gene. The source is a man between 65 and 80 years old with active or convalescent COVID-19. This rearrangement joins TRBV6-5 to TRBJ1-2, with 7 bases that match TRBD1. Sequenced: peripheral blood. The CDR3: CASRAWGDRTGYTF. The CDR3 coding sequence is TGTGCCAGCAGGGCCTGGGGGGACAGAACCGGCTACACCTTC.